Listed below are T cell receptor beta chains from one sample, sequenced in a study of T cells after posttransplantation cyclophosphamide. Assay: immunoSEQ multiplex PCR; the TCRdb copy retains only in-frame clones and omits some. Among 5,500 to 7,500 clones listed, more than 90% were seen once. This specimen was CD8+ T cells sorted from blood, taken after allogeneic stem cell transplant with posttransplant cyclophosphamide. Receptor source: a male patient in his sixties who received an allogeneic stem cell transplant from a related donor and was CMV-positive. Part of the T cell pool may stem from the graft donor. Each CDR3 is given with its conserved first and last residue. Each record gives: CDR3 DNA, CDR3 protein, clone size, V gene, J gene, D gene. D genes are given only for firm matches. Clone size is shown for a subset of rows, as once, few, many or a class of expanded clone.

CDR3nt: TGTGCCAGCAGCTCGGGACAGGCGAACACTGAAGCTTTCTTT
CDR3aa: CASSSGQANTEAFF
abundance: NA
v_gene: TRBV7-9
j_gene: TRBJ1-1
d_gene: TRBD1

CDR3nt: TGTGCCAGCAGTGAAGGAGGCAGGGGGGCTTCACCCCTCCACTTT
CDR3aa: CASSEGGRGASPLHF
abundance: NA
v_gene: TRBV6-4
j_gene: TRBJ1-6
d_gene: TRBD1

CDR3nt: TGTGCCAGCAGTATGGACAGGGCACTGATTAGCACAGATACGCAGTATTTT
CDR3aa: CASSMDRALISTDTQYF
abundance: NA
v_gene: TRBV5-6
j_gene: TRBJ2-3
d_gene: TRBD1

CDR3nt: TGTGCCAGCAGCCCCAAACTTCTCCCAAATTCCCCCCTCCACTTT
CDR3aa: CASSPKLLPNSPLHF
abundance: NA
v_gene: TRBV9
j_gene: TRBJ1-6
d_gene: NA

CDR3nt: TGTGCCAGCAGCGCGAGCGATGAGCAGTTCTTC
CDR3aa: CASSASDEQFF
abundance: NA
v_gene: TRBV9
j_gene: TRBJ2-1
d_gene: NA

CDR3nt: TGTGCCAGCAGTCACCGGGACAGGGTGGCCACCGGGGAGCTGTTTTTT
CDR3aa: CASSHRDRVATGELFF
abundance: NA
v_gene: TRBV27
j_gene: TRBJ2-2
d_gene: TRBD1

CDR3nt: TGTGCCAGTAGTATAGAGGTCGAGCCCGCTTTTAGTAGCAATCAGCCCCAGCATTTT
CDR3aa: CASSIEVEPAFSSNQPQHF
abundance: NA
v_gene: TRBV19
j_gene: TRBJ1-5
d_gene: NA

CDR3nt: TGTGCCACCAGCAGAGAGGAGGACAGGACCTATGGCTACACCTTC
CDR3aa: CATSREEDRTYGYTF
abundance: once
v_gene: TRBV15
j_gene: TRBJ1-2
d_gene: TRBD1

CDR3nt: TGTGCCAGCAGCCAAGATCAGGGAATTGAGCAGTTCTTC
CDR3aa: CASSQDQGIEQFF
abundance: NA
v_gene: TRBV4-2
j_gene: TRBJ2-1
d_gene: NA

CDR3nt: TGTGCCAGCAGTGGGGGGGAGGCTTTCTTT
CDR3aa: CASSGGEAFF
abundance: NA
v_gene: TRBV2
j_gene: TRBJ1-1
d_gene: NA

CDR3nt: TGCGCCAGCAGCCAAGATCCCTATCCCGGGACATTCAAGGATGGGGCCAACGTCCTGACTTTC
CDR3aa: CASSQDPYPGTFKDGANVLTF
abundance: once
v_gene: TRBV4-3
j_gene: TRBJ2-6
d_gene: NA

CDR3nt: TGTGCCAGCAGTTATCGGAGCGGGGCAGGCCACGAGCAGTACTTC
CDR3aa: CASSYRSGAGHEQYF
abundance: NA
v_gene: TRBV6-5
j_gene: TRBJ2-7
d_gene: TRBD2

CDR3nt: TGTGCCAGCAGTACTAGCGGCACAGATACGCAGTATTTT
CDR3aa: CASSTSGTDTQYF
abundance: NA
v_gene: TRBV6-4
j_gene: TRBJ2-3
d_gene: TRBD2

CDR3nt: TGTGCCAGTAGTACCTCCGGGACTAGCGGCAATGAGCAGTTCTTC
CDR3aa: CASSTSGTSGNEQFF
abundance: NA
v_gene: TRBV19
j_gene: TRBJ2-1
d_gene: TRBD2

CDR3nt: TGTGCCAGCAGCGGATCGACAGGGCATGGCTACACCTTC
CDR3aa: CASSGSTGHGYTF
abundance: NA
v_gene: TRBV2
j_gene: TRBJ1-2
d_gene: TRBD1

CDR3nt: TGTGCCAGCAGCTTCGGGTCCTCCGGGGAGCTGTTTTTT
CDR3aa: CASSFGSSGELFF
abundance: NA
v_gene: TRBV5-4
j_gene: TRBJ2-2
d_gene: NA

CDR3nt: TGCGCCAGCAGCCAGATGGGGCGGACTAATGAAAAACTGTTTTTT
CDR3aa: CASSQMGRTNEKLFF
abundance: NA
v_gene: TRBV4-3
j_gene: TRBJ1-4
d_gene: NA

CDR3nt: TGTGCCAGCAGCAAAAAATTGGGGACAGTCTCCACGGAGCAGTACTTC
CDR3aa: CASSKKLGTVSTEQYF
abundance: NA
v_gene: TRBV21-1
j_gene: TRBJ2-7
d_gene: NA